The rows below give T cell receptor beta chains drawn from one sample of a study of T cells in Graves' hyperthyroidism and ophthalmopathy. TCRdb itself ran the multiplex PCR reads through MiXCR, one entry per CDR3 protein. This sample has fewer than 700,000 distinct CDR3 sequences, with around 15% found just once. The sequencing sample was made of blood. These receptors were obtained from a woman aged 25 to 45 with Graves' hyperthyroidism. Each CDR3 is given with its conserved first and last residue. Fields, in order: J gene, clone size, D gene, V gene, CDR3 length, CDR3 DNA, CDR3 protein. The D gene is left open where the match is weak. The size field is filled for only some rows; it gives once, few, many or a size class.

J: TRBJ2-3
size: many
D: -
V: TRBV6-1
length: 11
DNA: TGTGCCAGCAGGGTAGTCGATACGCAGTATTTT
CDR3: CASRVVDTQYF

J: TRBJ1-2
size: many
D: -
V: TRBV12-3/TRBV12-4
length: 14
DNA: TGTGCCAGCACCCCCTGGGGGGAGACTAGCGGCTACACCTTC
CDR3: CASTPWGETSGYTF

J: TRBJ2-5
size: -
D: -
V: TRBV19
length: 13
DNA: TGTGCCAGTAGATTCTCAGGGAAAGAGACCCAGTACTTC
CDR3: CASRFSGKETQYF

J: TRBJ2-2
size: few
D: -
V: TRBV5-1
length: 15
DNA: TGCGCCAGCAGCTTGTTGGACAGCAACACCGGGGAGCTGTTTTTT
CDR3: CASSLLDSNTGELFF

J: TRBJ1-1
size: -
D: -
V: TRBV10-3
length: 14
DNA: TGTGCCATCAGTCCGGGACGGCCGAACACTGAAGCTTTCTTT
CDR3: CAISPGRPNTEAFF

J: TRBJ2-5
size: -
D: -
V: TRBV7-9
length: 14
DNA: TGTGCCAGCAGCTTTGGCGGACTAAGAGAGACCCAGTACTTC
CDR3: CASSFGGLRETQYF

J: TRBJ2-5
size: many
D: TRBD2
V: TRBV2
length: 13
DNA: TGTGCCAGCGCTGGACTAGCCGAAGAGACCCAGTACTTC
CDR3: CASAGLAEETQYF

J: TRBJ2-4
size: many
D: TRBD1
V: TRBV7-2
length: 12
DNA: TGTGCCAGCAGGTCAACAGGGGACATTCAGTACTTC
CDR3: CASRSTGDIQYF

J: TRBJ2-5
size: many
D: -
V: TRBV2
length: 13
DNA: TGTGCCAGCACCAGATCGTACCAAGAGACCCAGTACTTC
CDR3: CASTRSYQETQYF

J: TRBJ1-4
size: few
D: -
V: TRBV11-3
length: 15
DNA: TGTGCCAGCAGCTTAGGTCCCTCAACTAATGAAAAACTGTTTTTT
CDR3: CASSLGPSTNEKLFF

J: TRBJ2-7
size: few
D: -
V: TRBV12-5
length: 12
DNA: TGTGCTAGTGGAGAGGGAGGCTACGAGCAGTACTTC
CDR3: CASGEGGYEQYF

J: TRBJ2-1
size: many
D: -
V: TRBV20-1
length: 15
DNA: TGCAGTGCCCAGGTGGGCTCGAGCTCCTACAATGAGCAGTTCTTC
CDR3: CSAQVGSSSYNEQFF

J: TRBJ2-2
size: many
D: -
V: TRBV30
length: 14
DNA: TGTGCCTGGAGAATGGTTCTAGGTTGGGGGGAGCTGTTTTTT
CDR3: CAWRMVLGWGELFF

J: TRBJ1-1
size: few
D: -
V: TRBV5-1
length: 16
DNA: TGCGCCAGCAGCCCCCAAGGACATAACTCGAACACTGAAGCTTTCTTT
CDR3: CASSPQGHNSNTEAFF

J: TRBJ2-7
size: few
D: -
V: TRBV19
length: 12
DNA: TGTGCCAGTAGTCCCGACAACTACGAGCAGTACTTC
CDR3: CASSPDNYEQYF

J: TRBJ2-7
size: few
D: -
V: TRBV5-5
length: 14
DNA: TGTGCCAGCAGCTTGGCTGACGCCCCCGGGGAGCAGTACTTC
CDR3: CASSLADAPGEQYF

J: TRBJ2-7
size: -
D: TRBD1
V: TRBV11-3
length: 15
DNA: TGTGCCAGCAGCTGGACCGGGACAGGGGGTTACGAGCAGTACTTC
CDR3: CASSWTGTGGYEQYF

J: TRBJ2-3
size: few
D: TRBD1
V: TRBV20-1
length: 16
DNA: TGCAGTGCTGAGGGACAGGGGGTACAGGGCACAGATACGCAGTATTTT
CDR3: CSAEGQGVQGTDTQYF

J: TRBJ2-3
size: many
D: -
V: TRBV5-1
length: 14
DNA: TGCGCCAGCAGCTTGGAAGTCGGAGAAGATACGCAGTATTTT
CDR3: CASSLEVGEDTQYF

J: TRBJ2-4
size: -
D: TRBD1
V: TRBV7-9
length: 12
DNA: TGTGCCAGCAGCGGACAGGCAAACATTCAGTACTTC
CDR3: CASSGQANIQYF

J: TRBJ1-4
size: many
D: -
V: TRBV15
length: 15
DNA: TGTGCCACCAGCAGAGTCGGGTTGGACCTTGAAAAACTGTTTTTT
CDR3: CATSRVGLDLEKLFF

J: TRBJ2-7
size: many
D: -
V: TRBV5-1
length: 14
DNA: TGCGCCAGCAGCTTGGCCGGGGGAGGCGGAGAGCAGTACTTC
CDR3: CASSLAGGGGEQYF

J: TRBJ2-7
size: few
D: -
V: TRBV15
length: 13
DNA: TGTGCCACCAGTCTGAACGGGGGCTACGAGCAGTACTTC
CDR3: CATSLNGGYEQYF

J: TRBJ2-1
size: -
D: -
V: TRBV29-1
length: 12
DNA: TGCAGCGTTGCAGGGTACTACAATGAGCAGTTCTTC
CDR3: CSVAGYYNEQFF

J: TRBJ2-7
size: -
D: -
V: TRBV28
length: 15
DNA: TGTGCCAGCAGCCTTAACAGGCTTAACTCCTACGAGCAGTACTTC
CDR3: CASSLNRLNSYEQYF

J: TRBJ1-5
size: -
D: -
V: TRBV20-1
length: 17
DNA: TGCAGTGCTAGAGGGGGCCCTCCAAGGGAGAGCAATCAGCCCCAGCATTTT
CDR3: CSARGGPPRESNQPQHF

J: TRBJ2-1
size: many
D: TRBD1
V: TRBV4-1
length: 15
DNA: TGCGCCAGCAGCCCTCAGGGGGTCAGGTACAATGAGCAGTTCTTC
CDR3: CASSPQGVRYNEQFF

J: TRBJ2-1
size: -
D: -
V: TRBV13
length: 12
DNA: TGTGCCAGCAGCTTAGTAGTAGATGAGCAGTTCTTC
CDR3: CASSLVVDEQFF

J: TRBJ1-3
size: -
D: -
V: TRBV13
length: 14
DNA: TGTGCCAGCAGCCAGCCCACGGGCGGAAACACCATATATTTT
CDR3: CASSQPTGGNTIYF

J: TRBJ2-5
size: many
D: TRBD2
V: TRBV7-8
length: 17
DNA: TGTGCCAGCAGCTTAGATGTCGGGAGGGCGGGCCAAGAGACCCAGTACTTC
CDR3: CASSLDVGRAGQETQYF

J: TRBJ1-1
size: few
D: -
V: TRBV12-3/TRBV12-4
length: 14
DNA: TGTGCCAGCAGTCAAGGAACCATGAACACTGAAGCTTTCTTT
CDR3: CASSQGTMNTEAFF

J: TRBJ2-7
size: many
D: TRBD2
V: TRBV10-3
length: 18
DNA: TGTGCCATCAGTGAGTCGAACGGGAACCTAGCGGGAGGCTACGAGCAGTACTTC
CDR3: CAISESNGNLAGGYEQYF

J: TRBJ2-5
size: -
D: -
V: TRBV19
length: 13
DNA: TGTGCCAGTAGTCCAGCTTACCAAGAGACCCGGTACTTC
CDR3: CASSPAYQETRYF

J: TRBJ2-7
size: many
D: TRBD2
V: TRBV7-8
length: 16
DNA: TGTGCCAGCAGCACTCAACTAGCGGGAGGTCGCTACGAGCAGTACTTC
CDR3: CASSTQLAGGRYEQYF

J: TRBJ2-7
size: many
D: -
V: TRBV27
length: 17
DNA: TGTGCCAGCAGCAAACGAGGGGGAGGGGGATCTAACTACGAGCAGTACTTC
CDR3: CASSKRGGGGSNYEQYF

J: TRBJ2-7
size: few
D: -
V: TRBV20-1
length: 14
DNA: TGCAGTGCTGCCGGGCATCAAACCTCCTACGAGCAGTACTTC
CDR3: CSAAGHQTSYEQYF

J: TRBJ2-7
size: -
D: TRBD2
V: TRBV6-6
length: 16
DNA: TGTGCCAGCAGTTACTCGTCTCTACTAGCGGGAGATTTGCAGTACTTC
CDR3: CASSYSSLLAGDLQYF

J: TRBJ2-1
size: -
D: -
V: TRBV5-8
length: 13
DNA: TGTGCCAGCAGTCAGCACCCCTACAATGAGCAGTTCTTC
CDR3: CASSQHPYNEQFF

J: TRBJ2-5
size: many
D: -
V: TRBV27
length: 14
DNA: TGTGCCAGCAGTTCATTGGGCAGCCAAGAGACCCAGTACTTC
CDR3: CASSSLGSQETQYF

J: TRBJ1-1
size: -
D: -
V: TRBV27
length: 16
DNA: TGTGCCAGCAGTTTAAATTGGGCAACGATGAACACTGAAGCTTTCTTT
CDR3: CASSLNWATMNTEAFF

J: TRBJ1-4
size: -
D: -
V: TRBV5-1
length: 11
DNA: TGCGCCAGCAGCTTGGGTTCTAAACTGTTTTTT
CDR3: CASSLGSKLFF

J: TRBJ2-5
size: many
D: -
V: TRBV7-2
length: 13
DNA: TGTGCCAGCAGCAAAGGGAAGGGAGAGACCCAGTACTTC
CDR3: CASSKGKGETQYF

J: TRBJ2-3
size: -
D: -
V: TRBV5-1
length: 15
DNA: TGCGCCAGCAGCGAACAGGGAGGGTACACAGATACGCAGTATTTT
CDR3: CASSEQGGYTDTQYF

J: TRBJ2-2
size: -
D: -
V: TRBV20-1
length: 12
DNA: TGCAGTGTTAGCGAGAACACCGGGGAGCTGTTTTTT
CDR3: CSVSENTGELFF

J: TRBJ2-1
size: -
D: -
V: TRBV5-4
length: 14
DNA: TGTGCCAGCAGCTTCCTAGCAGCCTACAATGAGCAGTTCTTC
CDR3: CASSFLAAYNEQFF

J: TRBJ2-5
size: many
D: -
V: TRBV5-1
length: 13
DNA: TGCGCCAGCAGCAGTGGAAGAGGAGAGACCCAGTACTTC
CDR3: CASSSGRGETQYF

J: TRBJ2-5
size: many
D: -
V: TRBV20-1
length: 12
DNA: TGCAGTGCTAGGAGGGGGGGGGAGACCCAGTACTTC
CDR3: CSARRGGETQYF

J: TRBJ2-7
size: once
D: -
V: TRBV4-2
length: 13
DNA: TGTGCCAGCACATTTGGACTCAACGGGGAGCAGTACTTC
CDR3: CASTFGLNGEQYF

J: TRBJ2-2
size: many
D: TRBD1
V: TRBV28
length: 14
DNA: TGTGCCAGCAGACAGGGGGTAATAGCCGGGGAGCTGTTTTTT
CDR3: CASRQGVIAGELFF

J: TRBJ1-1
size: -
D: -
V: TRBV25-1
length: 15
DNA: TGTGCCAGCAGTGAATTAGACAGCGGGGGCACTGAAGCTTTCTTT
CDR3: CASSELDSGGTEAFF

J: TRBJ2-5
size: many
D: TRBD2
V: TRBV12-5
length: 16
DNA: TGTGCTAGTGGTTTGGTACGGGGACTAGTCCAAGAGACCCAGTACTTC
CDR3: CASGLVRGLVQETQYF

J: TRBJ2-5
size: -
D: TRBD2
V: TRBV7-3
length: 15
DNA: TGTGCCAGCAGCTTACAAGGACTAGCGGAAGAGACCCAGTACTTC
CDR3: CASSLQGLAEETQYF